This T cell receptor beta chain appears in the sequencing data of a study of T cell repertoires in cytomegalovirus infection. The trim removed 0 bases at V and 1 base at J, leaving 7 bases unmatched. CDR1 is SQVTM, CDR2 ANQGSEA, per germline. The CDR3 totals 16 residues. This clonotype showed up many times. MiXCR, run by TCRdb on the reads, gives a single entry per CDR3 protein. The data show about 490,000 distinct CDR3 sequences, 15% to 20% seen once. The sequence came from a human donor in good health (CMV status not recorded). Some clones in this sample may be carry-over from other donors' samples. V is TRBV29-1 and J is TRBJ1-2, with TRBD1 matching 8 bases. The sequenced sample was CD8+ T cells from PBMCs. This CDR3 reads CSVEDSRTGLNYGYTF. DNA of the CDR3: TGCAGCGTTGAAGACTCAAGGACAGGGCTTAACTATGGCTACACCTTC.